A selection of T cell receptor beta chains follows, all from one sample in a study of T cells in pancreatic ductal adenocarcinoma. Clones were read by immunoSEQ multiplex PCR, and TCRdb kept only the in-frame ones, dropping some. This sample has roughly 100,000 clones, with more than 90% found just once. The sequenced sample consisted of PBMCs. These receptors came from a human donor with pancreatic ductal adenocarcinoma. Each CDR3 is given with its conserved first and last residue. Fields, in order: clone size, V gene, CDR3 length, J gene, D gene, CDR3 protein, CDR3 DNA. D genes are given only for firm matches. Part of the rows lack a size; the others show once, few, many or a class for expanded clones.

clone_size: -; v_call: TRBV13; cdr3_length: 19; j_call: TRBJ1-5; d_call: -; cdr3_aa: CASSLFGQCFSVDNQPQHF; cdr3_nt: TGTGCCAGCAGTCTCTTCGGACAGTGTTTTAGCGTCGACAATCAGCCCCAGCATTTT
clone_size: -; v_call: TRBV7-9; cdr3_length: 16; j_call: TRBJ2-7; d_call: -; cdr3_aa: CASSLAGRTDSYEQYF; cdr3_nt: TGTGCCAGCAGCTTAGCGGGACGGACAGACTCCTACGAGCAGTACTTC
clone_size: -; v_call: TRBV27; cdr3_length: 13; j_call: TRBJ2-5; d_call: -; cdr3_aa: CASSPRQTETQYF; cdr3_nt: TGTGCCAGCAGTCCCCGACAGACAGAGACCCAGTACTTC
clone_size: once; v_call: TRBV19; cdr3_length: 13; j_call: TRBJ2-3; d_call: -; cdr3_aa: CASRKQNPDTQYF; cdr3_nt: TGTGCCAGTAGAAAACAGAATCCAGATACGCAGTATTTT
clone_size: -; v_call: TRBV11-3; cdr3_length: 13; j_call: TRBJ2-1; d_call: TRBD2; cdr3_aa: CASSPWGGNEQFF; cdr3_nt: TGTGCCAGCAGCCCCTGGGGGGGGAATGAGCAGTTCTTC
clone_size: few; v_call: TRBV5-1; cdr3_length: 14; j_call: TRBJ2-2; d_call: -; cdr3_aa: CASSSGTPEGELFF; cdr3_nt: TGCGCCAGCAGCTCCGGGACTCCCGAGGGGGAGCTGTTTTTT
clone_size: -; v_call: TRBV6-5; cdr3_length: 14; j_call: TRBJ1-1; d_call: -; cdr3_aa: CASSYTAGNTEAFF; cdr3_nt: TGTGCCAGCAGTTACACCGCAGGGAACACTGAAGCTTTCTTT
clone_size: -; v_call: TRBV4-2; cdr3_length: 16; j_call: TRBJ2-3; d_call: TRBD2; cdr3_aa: CASSQAGTSGSDTQYF; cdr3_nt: TGTGCCAGCAGCCAAGCGGGGACTAGCGGGAGTGATACGCAGTATTTT
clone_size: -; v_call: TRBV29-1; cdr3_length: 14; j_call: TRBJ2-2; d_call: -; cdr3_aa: CSVVVEPNTGELFF; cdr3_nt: TGCAGCGTTGTGGTAGAACCGAACACCGGGGAGCTGTTTTTT
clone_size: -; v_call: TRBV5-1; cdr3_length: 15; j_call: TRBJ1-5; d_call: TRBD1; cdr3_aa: CASSSGGQVDQPQHF; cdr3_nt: TGCGCCAGCAGCTCCGGCGGACAGGTAGATCAGCCCCAGCATTTT